Presented here are 20 T cell receptor beta chains from one specimen sequenced in a study of T-cell memory formation after mild COVID-19. One entry per CDR3 protein, called by TCRdb with MiXCR from the 5' RACE reads. The profile shows about 180,000 distinct CDR3 sequences, around a sixth of them singletons. The sequenced material came from PBMCs or a T cell subset sorted from them (not recorded which). The receptors shown here come from a man aged 18 to 30 who had mild COVID-19 (a few samples of this study predate the infection). Cell type and time point are not known.

The rearrangement uses TRBV7-2 and TRBJ1-5; a possible D gene is TRBD1 (5 bases). Germline V lookup: CDR1 SGHTA, CDR2 FQGNSA. V was trimmed by 2 bases and J by 3 bases, leaving 11 bases between them. The length of the CDR3 is 15 residues. DNA of the CDR3: TGTGCCAGCAGCTTATACCCAGGGAACAATCAGCCCCAGCATTTT. This gives the protein CASSLYPGNNQPQHF. Full variable domain (rest looked up from reference TRBV7-2 and TRBJ1-5): GAGVSQSPSNKVTEKGKDVELRCDPISGHTALYWYRQSLGQGLEFLIYFQGNSAPDKSGLPSDRFSAERTGGSVSTLTIQRTQQEDSAVYLCASSLYPGNNQPQHFGDGTRLSIL.

This clonotype was seen a few times. The chain uses TRBV6-5 and TRBJ2-7; D is perhaps TRBD1 (5 bases). Germline V lookup: CDR1 MNHEY, CDR2 SVGAGI. The V and J ends lost 6 bases and 0 bases respectively, with 12 bases between them. The CDR3 is 14 residues long. The CDR3 DNA sequence: TGTGCCAGCAGCTCAGGGCGTAGCTCCTACGAGCAGTACTTC. Its translation: CASSSGRSSYEQYF.

This clonotype was picked up a small number of times. CDR3 nucleotide sequence: TGCGCCACCACCGACACCGCCGACACTGAAGCTTTCTTT. It specifies CATTDTADTEAFF. This chain connects TRBV5-1 to TRBJ1-1; D is unclear. CDR1 is SGHRS and CDR2 is YFSETQ in the germline V gene. V was cut by 9 bases and J by 3 bases, with 15 bases left in between. The CDR3 sequence is 13 residues long.

The sample holds a few counts of this clonotype. This chain links TRBV7-6 with TRBJ2-7; 8 bases match TRBD1. The CDR3 is 16 amino acids. V trimming: 3 bases; J trimming: 3 bases; junction bases outside the gene matches: 10. Germline lookup yields CDR1 SGHVS and CDR2 FNYEAQ. The CDR3 loop is CASSFGAGQEVYEQYF. DNA for the CDR3: TGTGCCAGCAGCTTCGGGGCGGGACAGGAGGTCTACGAGCAGTACTTC.

V is TRBV9 and J is TRBJ1-2; D gene uncertain. Per the germline V gene, CDR1 is SGDLS and CDR2 is YYNGEE. The CDR3 totals 13 residues. V lost 3 bases to trimming and J lost 4 bases, with 10 bases between them. CDR3 bases: TGTGCCAGCAGCGCAGACGGGAGCTATGGCTACACCTTC. It translates to CASSADGSYGYTF.

There are a few counts of this clonotype. The chain combines TRBV12-3 or TRBV12-4 with TRBJ1-5; D is possibly TRBD1 (5 bases). CDR3 length equals 16 residues. V was trimmed by 5 bases and J by 2 bases, leaving 16 bases between them. The DNA of the CDR3 is TGTGCCAGCAGTCCTCGGCAGGGTTTGCGCAATCAGCCCCAGCATTTT. It encodes CASSPRQGLRNQPQHF.

This clonotype has a handful of counts. The chain employs TRBV7-9 and TRBJ1-2; D unclear. Germline values: CDR1 SEHNR, CDR2 FQNEAQ (reference sequence). The V end was cut by 1 base, the J end by 1 base, with 7 bases between. This CDR3 is built from 14 residues. The CDR3 protein is CASSLGGGNYGYTF. The DNA of the CDR3 is TGTGCCAGCAGCTTAGGAGGCGGTAACTATGGCTACACCTTC.

This clonotype has a handful of counts. This rearrangement joins TRBV9 to TRBJ1-2; D unresolved. Germline V gene lookup returns CDR1 SGDLS and CDR2 YYNGEE. The CDR3 extends over 13 amino acids. V lost 0 bases, J lost 0 bases, and 3 bases lay in between. DNA of the CDR3: TGTGCCAGCAGCGTAGTGTCTAACTATGGCTACACCTTC. Residues: CASSVVSNYGYTF.

This clonotype has at least ten counts. This chain joins TRBV20-1 and TRBJ1-4; tentatively, D is TRBD1 (5 bases). Germline CDR1 reads DFQATT; CDR2 reads SNEGSKA (reference sequence). CDR3 size: 13 residues. Deletions cut 6 bases from V and 3 bases from J, with 11 bases between. Written as DNA, the CDR3 is TGCAGTGCCCGGGGGGGTCCTAATGAAAAACTGTTTTTT. Translation: CSARGGPNEKLFF.

The J gene is TRBJ2-1, the V gene TRBV5-1, with a weak D call TRBD2 (7 bases). The germline V gene encodes CDR1 SGHRS and CDR2 YFSETQ. Trimming removed 4 bases from V and 3 bases from J, with 17 bases in between. This CDR3 has 16 amino acids. In DNA, the CDR3 is TGCGCCAGCAGCCTGGCTCCAGGGGAGGGCTACAATGAGCAGTTCTTC. This gives the protein CASSLAPGEGYNEQFF.

This clonotype came up a few times. The CDR3 loop is CASSFRSGYSRELFF. CDR3 nucleotides: TGTGCCAGCAGCTTTAGGTCGGGCTATTCCCGGGAGCTGTTTTTT. The V and J genes are TRBV7-2 and TRBJ2-2; no clear D. CDR1 SGHTA and CDR2 FQGNSA come from the germline V gene. Trimming cost V 3 bases and J 9 bases, with 17 bases left between them. This CDR3 is 15 amino acids long.

This chain links TRBV25-1 with TRBJ1-3; D uncertain. The germline V and J ends were trimmed by 7 bases and 4 bases, with 11 bases remaining between them. Looked up from germline, CDR1 is MGHDK and CDR2 is SYGVNS. CDR3 size: 13 residues. The CDR3 loop reads CASTWEWGNTIYF. The CDR3, as DNA: TGTGCCAGCACTTGGGAATGGGGAAACACCATATATTTT.

The chain recombines TRBV20-1 with TRBJ2-5, with TRBD2 matching 7 bases. The germline V gene encodes CDR1 DFQATT and CDR2 SNEGSKA (reference sequence). CDR3 length: 16 amino acids. V shed 0 bases, J shed 4 bases, and the junction held 11 bases outside the gene matches. CDR3 bases: TGCAGTGCTAGAGATCCTGGCGGGACGGGAGGAGAGACCCAGTACTTC. It specifies CSARDPGGTGGETQYF.

This clonotype was detected only a few times. The CDR3 spells CASSPEGRVGGYTF. The CDR3 coding sequence is TGCGCCAGCAGCCCGGAAGGACGGGTGGGAGGCTACACCTTC. The chain is built from TRBV5-1 and TRBJ1-2; D remains unclear. Germline values: CDR1 SGHRS, CDR2 YFSETQ. Trimming pared 4 bases from V and 8 bases from J, leaving 18 bases between. This CDR3 spans 14 amino acids. Using reference TRBV5-1 and TRBJ1-2 for the parts outside the CDR3, the full variable domain is KAGVTQTPRYLIKTRGQQVTLSCSPISGHRSVSWYQQTPGQGLQFLFEYFSETQRNKGNFPGRFSGRQFSNSRSEMNVSTLELGDSALYLCASSPEGRVGGYTFGSGTRLTVV.

This clonotype was found a few times. The chain recombines TRBV5-5 with TRBJ2-5; unclear D gene. The length of the CDR3 is 12 residues. CDR1 and CDR2 from the germline V gene are SGHKS and YYEKEE (reference sequence). Deletions cut 4 bases from V and 3 bases from J, with 7 bases between. CDR3 in DNA: TGTGCCAGCAGCGAGAATGAAGAGACCCAGTACTTC. Translation: CASSENEETQYF.

A few counts support this clonotype. The chain uses TRBV14 and TRBJ2-7; 7 bases map to TRBD1. The J segment lost 7 bases and the V segment lost 0 bases, leaving 3 bases of the junction unmatched. Germline V gene sequence: CDR1 SGHDN, CDR2 FVKESK. This CDR3 has 13 residues. CDR3 protein: CASSQERQGEQYF. Written as DNA, the CDR3 is TGTGCCAGCAGCCAAGAACGACAGGGAGAGCAGTACTTC.

There are a few counts of this clonotype. This chain joins TRBV25-1 and TRBJ1-1; possible D gene TRBD1, 5 bases. The germline V and J ends were trimmed by 6 bases and 3 bases, with 14 bases remaining between them. Germline values: CDR1 MGHDK, CDR2 SYGVNS. The CDR3 spans 14 residues. The CDR3 sequence is CASRSDGGYTEAFF. CDR3 bases: TGTGCCAGCAGGAGCGACGGGGGATACACTGAAGCTTTCTTT.

This clonotype was counted between two and nine times. J is TRBJ1-4 and V is TRBV19; D unresolved. The germline gives CDR1 LNHDA, CDR2 SQIVND (reference sequence). V was pared by 2 bases and J by 3 bases, with 13 bases between. The CDR3 is 16 residues long. The chain's CDR3 is CASSINKAPPNEKLFF. The DNA of the CDR3 is TGTGCCAGTAGTATAAATAAGGCACCACCTAATGAAAAACTGTTTTTT.

This clonotype appeared a few times. The chain employs TRBV11-2 and TRBJ1-2; D unclear. Looked up from germline, CDR1 is SGHAT and CDR2 is FQNNGV. V lost 5 bases and J 8 bases, leaving 15 bases between the germline ends. The CDR3 covers 13 residues. The CDR3 spells CASSDLILGGYTF. CDR3 sequence (DNA): TGTGCCAGCAGCGATCTTATTCTAGGCGGCTACACCTTC.

The chain has TRBV6-5 and TRBJ2-7; possible D gene TRBD1, 5 bases. This CDR3 has 13 residues. Looked up from germline, CDR1 is MNHEY and CDR2 is SVGAGI. The V end was cut by 2 bases, the J end by 3 bases, with 8 bases between. CDR3 DNA sequence: TGTGCCAGCAGTTACGACAGAAACTACGAGCAGTACTTC. Translation gives CASSYDRNYEQYF.